This entry describes one T cell receptor (beta chain). This record comes from a study of shared clonotypes between healthy human individuals. Study information: There were three CD4 naive, three CD4 memory, two CD8 naive and one CD8 memory plates per donor.

V lost 8 bases to trimming and J lost 6 bases, with 17 bases between them. Germline V gene lookup returns CDR1 WSHSY and CDR2 SAAADI. The CDR3 has 13 amino acids. Sequencing used immunoSEQ multiplex PCR; TCRdb keeps in-frame clones, though not all of them. This table holds roughly 1,600,000 clones, approximately 98.5% found once. Sequencing input: naive CD4+ T cells sorted from blood. Subset of the sample: CD45RA+ positively selected. The receptor comes from a man aged 30 to 45 in good health. The chain employs TRBV10-2 and TRBJ2-7; tentatively, D is TRBD1 or TRBD2 (5 bases each). CDR3 loop: CASGTGPYSEQYF. The DNA of the CDR3 is TGCGCCAGCGGGACGGGACCGTACAGCGAGCAGTACTTC.